The 3 T cell receptor beta chains reported below all come from one sample, sequenced in a study of T cells in Graves' hyperthyroidism and ophthalmopathy. There were TCR beta CDR3 regions amplified from RNA transcripts. First-round RT-PCR with HTBI primers amplified the TCR CDR3 region. TCRdb re-called the multiplex PCR reads through MiXCR, storing one row per CDR3 protein. The data show 190,000 or so distinct CDR3 sequences, with about 18% seen just once and roughly 44% held by the top ten. The sample comprised blood. These receptors originate from a man in his forties or fifties with Graves' hyperthyroidism.

This clonotype was observed a handful of times. This rearrangement joins TRBV6-1 to TRBJ2-5; no firm D call. CDR1 MNHNS and CDR2 SASEGT come from the germline V gene. The CDR3 is 13 amino acids. The ends were cut back, 6 bases at V and 1 base at J, with 9 bases in the middle. The CDR3 protein is CASRAAAQETQYF. The CDR3 bases are TGTGCCAGCAGAGCCGCGGCCCAAGAGACCCAGTACTTC.

This clonotype was counted at least ten times. This rearrangement joins TRBV7-2 to TRBJ2-5, with D perhaps matching TRBD2 (5 bases). V lost 2 bases and J lost 4, with 11 bases in between. Germline CDR1 and CDR2: SGHTA and FQGNSA. The CDR3 length is 14 residues. For the CDR3, the DNA is TGTGCCAGCAGCTTAAGAGGGATTCGAGAGACCCAGTACTTC. Protein product: CASSLRGIRETQYF.

This clonotype was picked up a small number of times. The J gene is TRBJ2-5, the V gene TRBV20-1, with D uncertain. CDR1 DFQATT and CDR2 SNEGSKA come from the germline V gene (reference sequence). The CDR3 spans 12 residues. With 5 bases removed from V and 0 bases from J, the gap between germline ends came to 7 bases. The CDR3 reads CSAPQYQETQYF. In DNA, the CDR3 is TGCAGTGCTCCCCAGTACCAAGAGACCCAGTACTTC.